A single sample gave rise to the 20 T cell receptor beta chains below, sequenced in a study of immune characterization of retroperitoneal liposarcoma. TCRdb fed the PCR reads into MiXCR, producing one record per CDR3 protein. In the table there are around 1,400 distinct CDR3 sequences, 47% of which are singletons. The specimen sequenced was tumor tissue. These receptors were obtained from a female donor with retroperitoneal liposarcoma.

The sample holds a few counts of this clonotype. V is TRBV12-3 or TRBV12-4 and J is TRBJ2-3; 10 bases fit TRBD2. The CDR3 consists of 14 residues. V lost 7 bases, J lost 4 bases, and 5 bases stayed unmatched. The CDR3 DNA is TGTGCCAGCAAGGCTAGCGGGAGCGCAGATACGCAGTATTTT. It encodes CASKASGSADTQYF.

This clonotype was seen only a few times. The chain carries TRBV6-1 and TRBJ2-1; TRBD1 might be the D (5 bases). Trimming took 6 bases from V and 9 from J, leaving 12 bases between them. Germline V lookup: CDR1 MNHNS, CDR2 SASEGT. The length of the CDR3 is 12 residues. The DNA for the CDR3 is TGTGCCAGCAGAGACAGTTCCCGTGAGCAGTTCTTC. Amino acids: CASRDSSREQFF.

The rearrangement uses TRBV7-3 and TRBJ2-1, with 10 positions matching TRBD2. Unmatched junction bases numbered 8, after V lost 6 bases and J lost 6 bases. From germline, CDR1 is SGHTA and CDR2 FQGTGA. The CDR3 loop spans 15 amino acids. The CDR3 nucleotides read TGTGCCAGCAGTTCACCGGGACTAGCGATCAATGAGCAGTTCTTC. It translates to CASSSPGLAINEQFF.

This clonotype was counted a few times. The rearrangement links TRBV12-3 or TRBV12-4 to TRBJ2-3; TRBD1 agrees at 11 bases. V shed 5 bases and J 1 base; nucleotides not matched to a gene: 8. The CDR3 length is 17 residues. In DNA form, the CDR3 reads TGTGCCAGCAGTCTAGGACAGGGGGCAGGTGGCACAGATACGCAGTATTTT. It is translated as CASSLGQGAGGTDTQYF.

Concerning this clonotype itself: It may be a read error: a sequence one base away is much more abundant. This rearrangement joins TRBV6-6 to TRBJ2-1; 10 bases match TRBD1. J lost 13 bases, V lost 5 bases, and 14 bases had no gene match. In germline, CDR1 is MNHNY, CDR2 SVGAGI (reference sequence). The CDR3 contains 15 residues. CDR3 nucleotides: TGTGCCAGCAGTAGGACCGGGACAGGGGTCGAGACCCAGTTCTTC. Translating gives CASSRTGTGVETQFF.

This clonotype occurred a few times. V and J are TRBV6-6 and TRBJ2-1, with a tentative D call TRBD2 (5 bases). Near its end, the DNA agrees better with TRBJ2-7, so the J call may be wrong. The germline gives CDR1 MNHNY, CDR2 SVGAGI (reference sequence). CDR3 size: 15 residues. CDR3: CASSYEGRGYNEQYF. The CDR3, as DNA: TGTGCCAGCAGTTACGAAGGGAGAGGGTACAATGAGCAGTACTTC.

This chain joins TRBV6-1 and TRBJ2-1, with 7 bases matching TRBD2. The V gene end was trimmed by 4 bases and the J gene end by 10 bases; junction bases not matched to a gene: 7. Germline CDR1 and CDR2: MNHNS and SASEGT. The CDR3 length is 13 residues. The CDR3 spells CASSAGTIYEQFF. DNA for the CDR3: TGTGCCAGCAGTGCCGGGACTATTTACGAGCAGTTCTTC.

The V call is TRBV4-3, the J call TRBJ2-5; 7 bases align to TRBD2. There are 18 residues in the CDR3. Germline CDR1 LGHNA, CDR2 YSLEER. The V segment lost 0 bases and the J segment 1 base; nucleotides outside the gene matches: 11. The CDR3 region is CASSQDLDASGIQETQYF. The CDR3 DNA reads as TGCGCCAGCAGCCAAGATCTCGACGCTAGCGGCATCCAAGAGACCCAGTACTTC.

This chain links TRBV10-1 with TRBJ2-1; a weak D match, TRBD2 (6 bases). The germline gives CDR1 WNHNN, CDR2 SYGVQD (reference sequence). Deletions cut 2 bases from V and 8 bases from J, with 16 bases between. The CDR3 extends over 15 amino acids. The CDR3 reads CASSETGGPLHEQFF. The CDR3 DNA sequence: TGCGCCAGCAGTGAGACAGGAGGGCCTTTGCATGAGCAGTTCTTC.

The chain has TRBV12-3 or TRBV12-4 and TRBJ2-1; 8 bases fit TRBD2. The tail of the sequence fits TRBJ2-7 better, so the J call may be wrong. The CDR3 spans 14 residues. The CDR3 DNA is TGTGCCAGCAGTTTTCTGGGACTAGCCTACGAGCAGTACTTC. Its translation: CASSFLGLAYEQYF.

The chain joins TRBV6-1 to TRBJ2-1, with 8 bases matching TRBD2. The CDR3 has 15 residues. The trim removed 2 bases at V and 7 bases at J, leaving 7 bases unmatched. In germline, CDR1 is MNHNS, CDR2 SASEGT. The CDR3 DNA is TGTGCCAGCAGTGAATTTGTCGGGAGGGGAAATGAGCAGTTCTTC. This sequence encodes CASSEFVGRGNEQFF.

This sequence joins TRBV7-2 and TRBJ2-1; 10 bases fit TRBD2. Near its end, the DNA agrees better with TRBJ2-7, so the J call may be wrong. Germline values: CDR1 SGHTA, CDR2 FQGNSA. The CDR3 is made up of 16 amino acids. The CDR3 DNA reads TGTGCCAGCAGCTTTCCTAGCGGGAGCTCCTACAATGAGCAGTACTTC. Protein sequence: CASSFPSGSSYNEQYF.

This chain links TRBV12-3 or TRBV12-4 with TRBJ2-5, with D hard to call. The DNA end is a closer match to TRBJ2-7, so the J assignment may be wrong. The CDR3 covers 12 residues. CDR3 sequence: CASSPSVYEQYF. DNA for the CDR3: TGTGCCAGCAGCCCGTCGGTATACGAGCAGTACTTC.

The V call is TRBV7-2, the J call TRBJ2-1; D is unclear. The DNA end favors TRBJ2-5, so the J call may be wrong. There are 11 residues in the CDR3. Germline loops: CDR1 SGHTA, CDR2 FQGNSA. The CDR3 sequence: CASSQRQTQYF. The CDR3 nucleotides read TGTGCCAGCAGCCAACGGCAGACCCAGTACTTC.

This clonotype is large in the sample. The rearrangement links TRBV7-2 to TRBJ2-1, with 13 bases lining up with TRBD2. The CDR3 is made up of 16 amino acids. Germline CDR1 reads SGHTA; CDR2 reads FQGNSA. After removal of 5 bases from V and 9 bases from J, the junction contained 10 bases not matched to a gene. CDR3 protein: CASSAGTSGTLGEQFF. CDR3 sequence (DNA): TGTGCCAGCAGCGCCGGGACTAGCGGGACCTTGGGTGAGCAGTTCTTC.

On this clonotype: This may stem from a read error, because a much larger clone lies one nucleotide away. V usage is TRBV6-1 and J usage is TRBJ2-5; D possibly matches TRBD1 or TRBD2 (5 bases each). The J call may be in error: the DNA end matches TRBJ2-1 better. This CDR3 is 15 amino acids long. CDR1 MNHNS and CDR2 SASEGT come from the germline V gene. CDR3 sequence reads: CASSEGDPSSYEQFF. Written as DNA, the CDR3 is TGTGCCAGCAGTGAAGGGGACCCAAGCTCCTACGAGCAGTTCTTC.

This clonotype was seen a handful of times. The J gene is TRBJ2-1, the V gene TRBV6-1; 11 nucleotides align to TRBD2. The CDR3 spans 13 residues. Germline V CDR1 and CDR2: MNHNS, SASEGT. With 11 bases clipped from V and 7 bases from J, the junction kept 7 bases outside the gene matches. CDR3: CAGRLAGRNEQFF. The CDR3 coding sequence is TGTGCCGGCCGACTAGCGGGAAGGAATGAGCAGTTCTTC.

In its sample, this clonotype ranks as large. The gene calls are TRBV6-1 and TRBJ2-3, with D uncertain. Trimming cost V 1 base and J 1 base, with 12 bases left between them. The CDR3 spans 16 residues. Germline V gene lookup returns CDR1 MNHNS and CDR2 SASEGT. CDR3 protein: CASSEGWGFGTDTQYF. The CDR3 nucleotides read TGTGCCAGCAGTGAAGGTTGGGGATTCGGCACAGATACGCAGTATTTT.

The chain links TRBV7-7 to TRBJ1-6, with D perhaps TRBD1 (5 bases). Per the germline V gene, CDR1 is SSHAT and CDR2 is FNYEAQ (reference sequence). This CDR3 region has 13 residues. Trimming took 6 bases from V and 7 from J, leaving 10 bases between them. This CDR3 is CASRPPGNSPLHF. CDR3 coding DNA: TGTGCCAGCAGGCCACCAGGGAATTCACCCCTCCACTTT.

The gene calls are TRBV12-3 or TRBV12-4 and TRBJ2-5; D unclear. The end of the DNA fits TRBJ2-7 better, so the J call may be wrong. The CDR3 is 12 residues long. The CDR3 sequence: CASSFNTYEQYF. CDR3 DNA: TGTGCCAGCAGTTTTAACACCTACGAGCAGTACTTC.